The clone carrying this T cell receptor (beta chain) appeared once. The data were taken from a study of blood T cells in healthy people across ages. The germline V gene encodes CDR1 MDHEN and CDR2 SYDVKM. Trimming cost V 5 bases and J 0 bases, with 13 bases left between them. This CDR3 contains 15 residues. Primed by a sample-barcoded 5' primer and a J-beta primer mix, a second PCR proceeded for 7 to 11 cycles. Tagging of each cDNA molecule was performed by a template-switch adaptor with 12 random nucleotides. Any given sample supplied a minimum of 2.5 million CDR3-containing paired-end reads. TCRdb reprocessed the 5' RACE reads via MiXCR and lists one record per CDR3 protein. This table has about a million distinct CDR3 sequences, roughly two fifths appearing once.

The sequenced material came from blood. The sequence was collected from a man aged 18 to 35 in good health. The rearrangement joins TRBV28 to TRBJ1-1; the D gene is possibly TRBD1 (5 bases). As DNA, the CDR3 is TGTGCCAGCAGTGGTCAGGGCTCCATGAACACTGAAGCTTTCTTT. It specifies CASSGQGSMNTEAFF.